The entry that follows covers one T cell receptor (beta chain) sequence. Trimming removed 6 bases at V and 1 base at J, with 13 bases between. The CDR3 is made up of 14 amino acids. Germline CDR1 and CDR2: SGHDT and YYEEEE. TCRdb keeps only in-frame clones here, not all; method: immunoSEQ multiplex PCR. The data show 98,000 or so clones, approximately 82% seen once. The data stem from a study of control samples from healthy donors and cancer patients. The sequenced sample consisted of blood. V is TRBV5-6 and J is TRBJ2-5; D not resolved. The origin of this receptor is a man between 60 and 70 years old in good health. CDR3: CASTLRPGQETQYF. The CDR3 DNA follows: TGTGCCAGCACCCTTCGGCCAGGCCAAGAGACCCAGTACTTC. Drawing the rest from reference TRBV5-6 and TRBJ2-5, the complete variable domain is DAGVTQSPTHLIKTRGQQVTLRCSPKSGHDTVSWYQQALGQGPQFIFQYYEEEERQRGNFPDRFSGHQFPNYSSELNVNALLLGDSALYLCASTLRPGQETQYFGPGTRLLVL.